This is a list of T cell receptor beta chains from one sample in a study of cytotoxic CD8 clonotypes in ibrutinib-treated CLL. The repertoire was sequenced with immunoSEQ multiplex PCR; TCRdb's copy has only in-frame clones and lacks some. The table lists under 150,000 clones, 80% of them singletons. Sequenced here: PBMCs, sampled after 36 months of ibrutinib treatment. The receptors stem from a human donor with chronic lymphocytic leukemia. Both conserved end residues are part of each CDR3. The D gene is left open where the match is weak. Some rows have no size entry. The others give once, few or many, or a class for an expanded clone.

j_call d_call clone_size v_call cdr3_aa cdr3_nt
TRBJ2-1 . . TRBV18 CASSQNPGGTYNEQFF TGTGCCAGCTCCCAAAACCCCGGAGGAACCTACAATGAGCAGTTCTTC
TRBJ1-5 . . TRBV6-4 CASSADLNQPQHF TGTGCCAGCAGTGCGGACCTCAATCAGCCCCAGCATTTT
TRBJ2-3 . . TRBV6-6 CASTTLRADTQYF TGTGCCAGCACGACCTTAAGGGCAGATACGCAGTATTTT
TRBJ1-1 TRBD1 once TRBV19 CASKRDRGKVTEAFF TGTGCCAGTAAAAGGGACAGGGGGAAAGTCACTGAAGCTTTCTTT
TRBJ2-1 . . TRBV7-8 CASSSRRSGEQFF TGTGCCAGCAGCTCTAGGAGATCGGGTGAGCAGTTCTTC
TRBJ2-5 . . TRBV5-8 CASSLIMGVQETQYF TGTGCCAGCAGCTTGATCATGGGAGTACAAGAGACCCAGTACTTC
TRBJ1-1 . few TRBV5-1 CASSPRTPNTEAFF TGCGCCAGCAGCCCCAGGACCCCGAACACTGAAGCTTTCTTT
TRBJ2-3 . . TRBV5-1 CATNFEGTDTQYF TGCGCCACCAATTTCGAGGGCACAGATACGCAGTATTTT
TRBJ2-1 . . TRBV10-3 CAISASPPYNEQFF TGTGCCATCAGTGCCTCCCCCCCCTACAATGAGCAGTTCTTC
TRBJ1-1 . . TRBV5-1 CASSLGVGNTEAFF TGCGCCAGCAGCTTGGGAGTCGGGAACACTGAAGCTTTCTTT
TRBJ2-7 . . TRBV5-6 CASSLWSREHEQYF TGTGCCAGCAGCTTGTGGTCCAGGGAACACGAGCAGTACTTC
TRBJ1-2 . . TRBV18 CASSQLARDSNYGYTF TGTGCCAGCTCACAACTCGCTCGAGACAGTAACTATGGCTACACCTTC
TRBJ2-7 TRBD2 few TRBV2 CASSVDSGRTDPEQYF TGTGCCAGCAGTGTGGATAGCGGGAGAACGGATCCCGAGCAGTACTTC
TRBJ2-3 . . TRBV6-5 CASSEIRKDTQYF TGTGCCAGCAGTGAAATCCGGAAGGATACGCAGTATTTT
TRBJ2-7 TRBD2 . TRBV7-9 CASSFKREFEEQYF TGTGCCAGCAGCTTTAAGCGGGAGTTTGAGGAGCAGTACTTC
TRBJ1-1 . . TRBV6-5 CASGGVFYTEAFF TGTGCCAGCGGCGGGGTGTTCTACACTGAAGCTTTCTTT
TRBJ1-1 TRBD1 . TRBV19 CASSIGGQRAGKAFF TGTGCCAGTAGTATTGGGGGACAGCGGGCGGGAAAAGCTTTCTTT
TRBJ2-7 TRBD2 . TRBV10-3 CAISESKLLAGSYEQYF TGTGCCATCAGTGAGTCGAAGCTACTAGCGGGGTCCTACGAGCAGTACTTC
TRBJ1-1 TRBD1 many TRBV19 CASKDRGSTEAFF TGTGCCAGTAAGGACAGGGGTAGCACTGAAGCTTTCTTT
TRBJ1-3 . . TRBV18 CASSPKRRAISGNTIYF TGTGCCAGCTCACCAAAAAGGAGGGCCATCTCTGGAAACACCATATATTTT
TRBJ2-1 . . TRBV19 CASIGVYNEQFF TGTGCCAGCATTGGGGTTTACAATGAGCAGTTCTTC
TRBJ1-5 TRBD1 . TRBV27 CASSFRGPSLYSNQPQHF TGTGCCAGCAGTTTCAGGGGGCCATCCCTATATAGCAATCAGCCCCAGCATTTT
TRBJ2-5 . . TRBV7-9 CASNLEQETQYF TGTGCCAGCAACCTAGAGCAAGAGACCCAGTACTTC
TRBJ2-7 . . TRBV19 CASSNRVQEQYF TGTGCCAGTAGTAATAGGGTACAGGAGCAGTACTTC